This TCR beta chain was obtained from a study of blood T cell dynamics during melanoma immunotherapy. This sample's time point: pre-treatment baseline. The germline V gene has CDR1 MNHEY and CDR2 SVGAGI. Trimming stripped 4 bases from V and 1 base from J, with 13 bases between. The CDR3 covers 15 residues. Measured with immunoSEQ multiplex PCR; TCRdb has only the in-frame clones, and not every one. This sample has about 16,000 clones; roughly 90% occur once, and the top ten carry 1.5% to 2%. This specimen consisted of blood, obtained from a patient treated with checkpoint blockade. J is TRBJ1-1 and V is TRBV6-5; D may be TRBD1 (5 bases). This receptor was taken from a human donor with melanoma. The CDR3 region is CASSFRGDWNTEAFF. The CDR3 nucleotides are TGTGCCAGCAGTTTCCGGGGGGACTGGAACACTGAAGCTTTCTTT.